A single sample gave rise to the 27 T cell receptor beta chains below, sequenced in a study of control samples from healthy donors and cancer patients. The assay was immunoSEQ multiplex PCR, and TCRdb's table has in-frame clones only and misses some. Here the sample spans 150,000 to 200,000 clones, around 90% being singletons. Sequences were obtained from blood. These TCRs come from a woman in her 50s in good health.

V gene TRBV29-1 combines with J gene TRBJ2-3; D may be TRBD1 (5 bases). CDR3 length: 14 amino acids. CDR1 SQVTM and CDR2 ANQGSEA come from the germline V gene. Trimming removed 4 bases from V and 7 bases from J, with 18 bases in between. CDR3 sequence: CSVVDSLKMNTQYF. The CDR3 nucleotides read TGCAGCGTTGTAGACAGCCTCAAAATGAATACGCAGTATTTT.

The chain joins TRBV7-3 to TRBJ2-5; D is uncertain. Germline assignment: CDR1 SGHTA and CDR2 FQGTGA. V was cut by 5 bases and J by 4 bases, with 17 bases left in between. The CDR3 totals 15 residues. The CDR3 bases are TGTGCCAGCAGCCTCCAAGCGAGTTGGGGAGAGACCCAGTACTTC. Its translation: CASSLQASWGETQYF.

This sequence joins TRBV5-8 and TRBJ1-6; D remains ambiguous. V was trimmed by 2 bases and J by 7 bases, leaving 4 bases between them. CDR3 length: 12 residues. Germline-derived CDR1 and CDR2 are SGHTS and YDEGEE. The CDR3 region has the DNA TGTGCCAGCAGCTTCGGGAATTCACCCCTCCACTTT. Residues: CASSFGNSPLHF.

This clone showed up just a few times. This chain uses TRBV30 with TRBJ1-2; D not resolved. This CDR3 comprises 11 residues. The ends were cut back, 4 bases at V and 3 bases at J, with 6 bases in the middle. Germline V CDR1 and CDR2: GTSNPN, SVGIG (reference sequence). The CDR3 loop reads CAWTIDYGYTF. DNA for the CDR3: TGTGCCTGGACCATCGACTATGGCTACACCTTC.

This rearrangement joins TRBV5-1 to TRBJ1-2, with D possibly TRBD1 on 5 matching bases. The germline gives CDR1 SGHRS, CDR2 YFSETQ. The CDR3 sequence is 15 residues long. V lost 4 bases and J lost 7, with 20 bases in between. The CDR3: CASSPARVWIGGYTF. The CDR3 DNA sequence: TGCGCCAGCAGCCCTGCCAGGGTATGGATAGGTGGCTACACCTTC. Complete variable domain (other parts from reference TRBV5-1 and TRBJ1-2): KAGVTQTPRYLIKTRGQQVTLSCSPISGHRSVSWYQQTPGQGLQFLFEYFSETQRNKGNFPGRFSGRQFSNSRSEMNVSTLELGDSALYLCASSPARVWIGGYTFGSGTRLTVV.

This chain connects TRBV14 to TRBJ1-2; no clear D gene. The CDR3 has 12 amino acids. The V gene lost 1 base and the J gene lost 7 bases, with 7 bases spanning the gap. CDR1 is SGHDN, CDR2 FVKESK, per germline. The CDR3 sequence: CASSQVGSGYTF. CDR3 nucleotide sequence: TGTGCCAGCAGCCAAGTCGGGAGTGGCTACACCTTC.

In this sample, this clone turned up a few times. This chain joins TRBV30 and TRBJ2-5; D is uncertain. CDR3 length: 11 amino acids. CDR1 is GTSNPN and CDR2 is SVGIG in the germline V gene (reference sequence). V was trimmed by 3 bases and J by 2 bases, leaving 4 bases between them. The CDR3 protein is CAWSPQETQYF. The CDR3 nucleotides read TGTGCCTGGAGCCCTCAAGAGACCCAGTACTTC.

The chain links TRBV7-9 to TRBJ1-5, with a weak D call TRBD1 (5 bases). The CDR3 is 15 amino acids. CDR1 is SEHNR, CDR2 FQNEAQ, per germline (reference sequence). Trimming removed 1 base at V and 7 bases at J, with 14 bases between. The CDR3 region is CASSLGDYLTQPQHF. The CDR3 DNA reads as TGTGCCAGCAGCTTAGGGGACTACCTAACCCAGCCCCAGCATTTT. Using reference TRBV7-9 and TRBJ1-5 for the parts outside the CDR3, the full variable domain is DTGVSQNPRHKITKRGQNVTFRCDPISEHNRLYWYRQTLGQGPEFLTYFQNEAQLEKSRLLSDRFSAERPKGSFSTLEIQRTEQGDSAMYLCASSLGDYLTQPQHFGDGTRLSIL.

The chain is built from TRBV4-2 and TRBJ1-2; no firm D call. This CDR3 has 15 residues. The V end lost 4 bases, the J end lost 4 bases, and 16 bases lay between the germline ends. Looked up from germline, CDR1 is LGHNA and CDR2 is YNFKEQ. CDR3 loop: CASSPGGQVGYGYTF. The CDR3 bases are TGTGCCAGCAGCCCCGGCGGGCAGGTCGGCTATGGCTACACCTTC.

The chain uses TRBV7-2 and TRBJ2-7, with unresolved D. The germline gives CDR1 SGHTA, CDR2 FQGNSA. Trimming cost V 4 bases and J 3 bases, with 10 bases left between them. This CDR3 is built from 13 residues. CDR3 nucleotides: TGTGCCAGCAGCTCCCGTGAAAGCTACGAGCAGTACTTC. Amino acids: CASSSRESYEQYF.

V is TRBV10-3 and J is TRBJ2-3; weak D call: TRBD1 (5 bases). Germline CDR1 and CDR2: ENHRY and SYGVKD. The V gene lost 3 bases and the J gene lost 1 base, with 11 bases spanning the gap. The CDR3 has 15 residues. This CDR3 reads CAISEGQGRTDTQYF. The CDR3 DNA follows: TGTGCCATCAGTGAAGGGCAGGGCCGCACAGATACGCAGTATTTT.

The genes are TRBV10-3 and TRBJ1-2; D remains unclear. In germline, CDR1 is ENHRY, CDR2 SYGVKD. This CDR3 is built from 14 residues. V was cut by 8 bases and J by 0 bases, with 13 bases left in between. This CDR3 reads CAIFGGTANYGYTF. In DNA, the CDR3 is TGTGCCATCTTTGGAGGCACAGCTAACTATGGCTACACCTTC.

The sample holds one count of this clone. The V call is TRBV5-1, the J call TRBJ2-5; D is possibly TRBD1 (6 bases). In germline, CDR1 is SGHRS, CDR2 YFSETQ. V lost 0 bases and J lost 5, with 11 bases in between. The CDR3 is made up of 14 amino acids. CDR3 in DNA: TGCGCCAGCAGCTTGGTAGGGGGTATCGAGACCCAGTACTTC. Translated, it gives CASSLVGGIETQYF.

The chain carries TRBV2 and TRBJ1-6; D unclear. V lost 4 bases and J 7 bases, leaving 20 bases between the germline ends. The CDR3 covers 17 residues. Germline assignment: CDR1 SNHLY and CDR2 FYNNEI. The CDR3 is CASSGFGRKEPNSPLHF. Written as DNA, the CDR3 is TGTGCCAGCAGTGGTTTCGGGCGGAAAGAGCCAAATTCACCCCTCCACTTT.

The rearrangement joins TRBV7-2 to TRBJ2-7; 9 positions match TRBD1. Trimming cost V 4 bases and J 4 bases; bases outside gene matches: 5. CDR1 SGHTA and CDR2 FQGNSA come from the germline V gene. The CDR3 sequence is 14 residues long. CDR3 region: CASSSGTGQYEQYF. The CDR3 nucleotides are TGTGCCAGCAGCTCCGGGACAGGGCAATACGAGCAGTACTTC.

The rearrangement uses TRBV27 and TRBJ1-4; D is uncertain. The V and J ends lost 6 bases and 0 bases respectively, with 8 bases between them. Per germline, CDR1 MNHEY and CDR2 SMNVEV (reference sequence). There are 14 residues in the CDR3. CDR3 amino acids: CASRTLATNEKLFF. CDR3 DNA: TGTGCCAGCAGGACACTAGCAACTAATGAAAAACTGTTTTTT.

The rearrangement joins TRBV21-1 to TRBJ1-3. TRBV21-1 is annotated as a pseudogene. The CDR3 has 17 amino acids. The DNA of the CDR3 is TGTGCCAGCAGCAAAGTCGGAGAGGGCAGGGAGGGAAACACCATATATTTT. Translating it yields CASSKVGEGREGNTIYF.

This chain connects TRBV5-4 to TRBJ1-2, with 8 bases matching TRBD1. Per the germline V gene, CDR1 is SGHNT and CDR2 is YYREEE (reference sequence). The CDR3 runs 13 residues. V was pared by 4 bases and J by 6 bases, with 5 bases of the junction left unmatched. CDR3: CASSRDRGDGYTF. The CDR3 coding sequence is TGTGCCAGCAGCCGTGACAGGGGCGATGGCTACACCTTC.

V is TRBV11-3 and J is TRBJ2-2; D not certain. The CDR3 covers 12 residues. Germline CDR1 is SGHNT and CDR2 is YENEEA. V lost 7 bases, J lost 1 base, and 4 bases lay in between. Here the CDR3 DNA reads TGTGCCAGCACTGAGAACACCGGGGAGCTGTTTTTT. Translation gives CASTENTGELFF.

The V gene is TRBV18, the J gene TRBJ1-1; D possibly corresponds to TRBD1 (5 bases). The V end lost 1 base, the J end lost 1 base, and 10 bases lay between the germline ends. The germline gives CDR1 KGHSH, CDR2 LQKENI. The CDR3 covers 15 residues. Here the CDR3 reads CASSPQRQKNTEAFF. In nucleotides, the CDR3 is TGTGCCAGCTCACCACAAAGACAGAAGAACACTGAAGCTTTCTTT. The whole variable domain, remainder taken from reference TRBV18 and TRBJ1-1, is NAGVMQNPRHLVRRRGQEARLRCSPMKGHSHVYWYRQLPEEGLKFMVYLQKENIIDESGMPKERFSAEFPKEGPSILRIQQVVRGDSAAYFCASSPQRQKNTEAFFGQGTRLTVV.

The rearrangement links TRBV24-1 to TRBJ1-1; no clear D. Trimming stripped 3 bases from V and 5 bases from J, with 3 bases between. CDR3 length: 11 residues. Per the germline V gene, CDR1 is KGHDR and CDR2 is SFDVKD. The CDR3 DNA reads TGTGCCACCAGTGATCGGACTGAAGCTTTCTTT. Translated, it gives CATSDRTEAFF.

The rearrangement joins TRBV5-7 to TRBJ1-5; D call uncertain. TRBV5-7 is an ORF for which the function is uncertain. The CDR3 contains 13 residues. The V end was cut by 4 bases, the J end by 3 bases, with 8 bases between. As DNA, the CDR3 is TGTGCCAGCAGCCCTGCAGTCAATCAGCCCCAGCATTTT. This sequence encodes CASSPAVNQPQHF.

This chain uses TRBV2 with TRBJ1-1; 12 bases fit TRBD1. The CDR3 contains 14 residues. The trim removed 4 bases at V and 6 bases at J, leaving 3 bases unmatched. Germline lookup yields CDR1 SNHLY and CDR2 FYNNEI. The CDR3 loop reads CASSGDRGRAEAFF. The CDR3 coding sequence is TGTGCCAGCAGTGGGGACAGGGGGCGGGCTGAAGCTTTCTTT.

The V call is TRBV29-1, the J call TRBJ1-5; D unclear. V was trimmed by 5 bases and J by 0 bases, leaving 14 bases between them. The CDR3 contains 15 residues. The germline V gene has CDR1 SQVTM and CDR2 ANQGSEA. The CDR3, as DNA: TGCAGCGTTCTATCCAATCCGCTTAGCAATCAGCCCCAGCATTTT. It specifies CSVLSNPLSNQPQHF.

DNA of the CDR3: TGTGCCAGCAGCCACCGGGCAACTGAGCAGTTCTTC. The encoded protein is CASSHRATEQFF. The rearrangement joins TRBV6-2 or TRBV6-3 to TRBJ2-1, with D unresolved. The CDR3 is 12 residues long. V was cut by 6 bases and J by 9 bases, with 12 bases left in between. Germline values: CDR1 MNHEY, CDR2 SVGEGT.

V is TRBV5-4 and J is TRBJ1-1; D uncertain. The CDR3 extends over 15 amino acids. Germline values: CDR1 SGHNT, CDR2 YYREEE (reference sequence). The V and J ends lost 1 base and 4 bases respectively, with 14 bases between them. In nucleotides, the CDR3 is TGTGCCAGCAGCTTGTCGTCAAATAGGATCACTGAAGCTTTCTTT. Residues: CASSLSSNRITEAFF. The full variable domain, with the rest looked up from reference TRBV5-4 and TRBJ1-1, is ETGVTQSPTHLIKTRGQQVTLRCSSQSGHNTVSWYQQALGQGPQFIFQYYREEENGRGNFPPRFSGLQFPNYSSELNVNALELDDSALYLCASSLSSNRITEAFFGQGTRLTVV.

This chain uses TRBV10-1 with TRBJ1-1; tentative D call: TRBD1 (5 bases). Germline CDR1 reads WNHNN; CDR2 reads SYGVQD (reference sequence). This CDR3 spans 16 amino acids. The V gene lost 8 bases and the J gene lost 1 base, with 20 bases spanning the gap. The CDR3 protein is CASPAGHPFKNTEAFF. CDR3 bases: TGCGCCAGCCCAGCTGGACATCCGTTTAAGAACACTGAAGCTTTCTTT.